This T cell receptor beta chain was sequenced during a study of shared clonotypes between healthy human individuals. Turning to the study itself: With ages of 18 to 49, the donors were a couple of women and three men.

Germline V gene sequence: CDR1 MNHEY, CDR2 SMNVEV (reference sequence). The CDR3 contains 16 residues. After removal of 3 bases from V and 6 bases from J, the junction contained 13 bases not matched to a gene. In regard to this clone: Its specificity is unknown.

Generated by immunoSEQ multiplex PCR, the TCRdb table keeps only in-frame clones and is missing some. The data contain about 2.2 million clones, roughly 91% of them seen just once; the ten biggest clones take up under 2%. Study-wide results and limits: What rarefaction showed was incomplete sorted-subset sequencing despite large depth.

Only CD45RO-negative cells positively selected for CCR7 counted as naive CD8 cells, so terminally differentiated effector memory CD45RA+ cells were excluded. This receptor was identified in a young man in good health. Some clones in this sample may be carry-over from other donors' samples. The sample taken for sequencing was naive CD8+ T cells from PBMCs. The genes are TRBV27 and TRBJ2-7; 8 bases match TRBD2. CDR3 amino acids: CASSFTAGDFIREQYF. The CDR3 DNA follows: TGTGCCAGCAGTTTTACAGCGGGGGACTTCATCCGCGAGCAGTACTTC.